This T cell receptor beta chain was observed in a study of T cell repertoires in cytomegalovirus infection. Overall study context: HLA-B-restricted CMV epitopes that are well studied, plus recently identified HLA-C-restricted ones, were used by the study. Public TCR beta signatures indicated both CMV infection and matching HLA type.

Trimming stripped 5 bases from V and 7 bases from J, with 12 bases between. Germline CDR1 reads SGHVS; CDR2 reads FNYEAQ. The CDR3 length is 13 residues. Broader study findings: There were carriers of CMV plus the relevant HLA, and cumulative public TCR beta family frequency identified them. There were HLA-C-restricted CMV-specific TCR beta clonotypes dominating the ex vivo response.

As for this clonotype: Its cognate antigen is unknown.

Each CDR3 protein gets one entry after TCRdb re-called the reads with MiXCR. This table has hundreds of thousands of distinct CDR3 sequences, 40% to 50% appearing once. The receptor's source is a human donor in good health (CMV status not recorded). Some clones in this sample may be carry-over from other donors' samples. Sequenced here: cultured PBMCs, sampled from culture after CMV antigen stimulation. The chain has TRBV7-6 and TRBJ2-1, with D tentatively TRBD2 (6 bases). CDR3 in amino acids: CASSQSGGNEQFF. DNA of the CDR3: TGTGCCAGCAGCCAGAGCGGAGGGAATGAGCAGTTCTTC. Filled out from reference TRBV7-6 and TRBJ2-1, the complete variable domain reads GAGVSQSPRYKVTKRGQDVALRCDPISGHVSLYWYRQALGQGPEFLTYFNYEAQQDKSGLPNDRFSAERPEGSISTLTIQRTEQRDSAMYRCASSQSGGNEQFFGPGTRLTVL.